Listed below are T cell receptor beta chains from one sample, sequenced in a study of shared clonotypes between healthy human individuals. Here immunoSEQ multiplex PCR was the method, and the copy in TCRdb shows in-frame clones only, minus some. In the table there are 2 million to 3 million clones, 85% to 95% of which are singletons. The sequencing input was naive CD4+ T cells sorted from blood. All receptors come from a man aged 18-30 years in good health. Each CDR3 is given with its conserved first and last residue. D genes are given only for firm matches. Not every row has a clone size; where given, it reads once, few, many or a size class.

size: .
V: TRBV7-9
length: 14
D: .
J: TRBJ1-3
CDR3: CASSLVSSGNTIYF
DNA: TGTGCCAGCAGCTTAGTATCCTCGGGAAACACCATATATTTT

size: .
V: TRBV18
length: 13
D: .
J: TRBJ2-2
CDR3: CASSPGETGELFF
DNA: TGTGCCAGCTCACCAGGAGAAACCGGGGAGCTGTTTTTT

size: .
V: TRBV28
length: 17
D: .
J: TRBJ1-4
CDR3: CASSLGKWAGTKEKLFF
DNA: TGTGCCAGCAGTTTGGGGAAATGGGCAGGTACGAAAGAAAAACTGTTTTTT

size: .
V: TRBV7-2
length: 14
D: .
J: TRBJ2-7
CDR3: CASSLVGSSYEQYF
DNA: TGTGCCAGCAGCTTAGTTGGGAGTTCCTACGAGCAGTACTTC

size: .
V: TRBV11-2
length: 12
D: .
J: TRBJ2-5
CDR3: CASSSIRETQYF
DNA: TGTGCCAGCAGCTCCATCCGTGAGACCCAGTACTTC

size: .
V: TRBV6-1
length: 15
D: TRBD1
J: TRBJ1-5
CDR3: CASSEMGQGNQPQHF
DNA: TGTGCCAGCAGTGAAATGGGACAGGGGAATCAGCCCCAGCATTTT

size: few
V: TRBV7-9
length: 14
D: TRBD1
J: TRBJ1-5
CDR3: CASSLDRVDQPQHF
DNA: TGTGCCAGCAGCTTGGACAGGGTGGATCAGCCCCAGCATTTT

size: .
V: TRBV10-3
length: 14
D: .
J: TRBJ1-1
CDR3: CAIRSIKGDTEAFF
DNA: TGTGCCATCAGGTCTATCAAGGGGGACACTGAAGCTTTCTTT

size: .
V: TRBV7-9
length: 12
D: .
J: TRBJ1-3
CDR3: CASSASGNTIYF
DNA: TGTGCCAGCAGCGCTTCTGGAAACACCATATATTTT

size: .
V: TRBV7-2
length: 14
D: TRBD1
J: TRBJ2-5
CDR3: CASSRTGVWETQYF
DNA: TGTGCCAGCTCCCGGACAGGCGTCTGGGAGACCCAGTACTTC

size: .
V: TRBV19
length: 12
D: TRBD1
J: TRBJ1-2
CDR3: CASRGQNYGYTF
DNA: TGTGCCAGCAGGGGACAGAACTATGGCTACACCTTC

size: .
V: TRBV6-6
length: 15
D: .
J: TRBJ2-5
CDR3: CASSSVAQTSGTQYF
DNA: TGTGCCAGCAGTTCAGTAGCGCAAACCTCAGGGACCCAGTACTTC

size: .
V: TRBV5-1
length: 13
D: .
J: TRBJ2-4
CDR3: CASSLPQENIQYF
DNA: TGCGCCAGCAGCTTACCCCAGGAAAACATTCAGTACTTC

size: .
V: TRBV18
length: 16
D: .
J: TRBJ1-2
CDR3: CASSLPGQMGNYGYTF
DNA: TGTGCCAGCTCACTCCCGGGCCAGATGGGGAACTATGGCTACACCTTC

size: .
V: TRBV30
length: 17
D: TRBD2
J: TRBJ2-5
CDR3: CAWSLTRTSGGSETQYF
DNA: TGTGCCTGGAGTTTGACCAGGACTAGCGGGGGTTCCGAGACCCAGTACTTC

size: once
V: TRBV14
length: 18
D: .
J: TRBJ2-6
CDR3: CASSRLPGQSSGANVLTF
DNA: TGTGCCAGCAGCCGTTTACCGGGACAAAGCTCTGGGGCCAACGTCCTGACTTTC

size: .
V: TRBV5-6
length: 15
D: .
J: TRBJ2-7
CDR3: CASSWGPQGPYEQYF
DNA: TGTGCCAGCAGCTGGGGACCTCAGGGACCCTACGAGCAGTACTTC

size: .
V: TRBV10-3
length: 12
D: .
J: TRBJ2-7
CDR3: CAISRGSYEQYF
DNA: TGTGCCATCAGCCGGGGTTCCTACGAGCAGTACTTC

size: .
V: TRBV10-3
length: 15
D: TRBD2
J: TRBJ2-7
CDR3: CATRGGGEGPIEQYF
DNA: TGTGCCACCCGGGGGGGCGGGGAGGGCCCAATCGAGCAGTACTTC

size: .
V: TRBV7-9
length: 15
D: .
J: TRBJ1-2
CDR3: CASSPAGRSDYGYTF
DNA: TGTGCCAGCAGCCCAGCAGGACGTAGTGACTATGGCTACACCTTC

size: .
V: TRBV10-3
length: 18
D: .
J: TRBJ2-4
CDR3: CAITEQGYACLAKNIQYF
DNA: TGTGCCATCACCGAACAGGGTTACGCTTGCCTAGCCAAAAACATTCAGTACTTC

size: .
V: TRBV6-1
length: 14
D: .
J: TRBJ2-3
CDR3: CASSEGLASRFPYF
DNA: TGTGCCAGCAGTGAAGGCCTAGCGTCCAGATTTCCGTATTTT

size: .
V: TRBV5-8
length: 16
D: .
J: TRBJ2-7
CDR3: CASTPPPGVIPYEQYF
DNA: TGTGCCAGTACCCCCCCGCCGGGGGTTATCCCCTACGAGCAGTACTTC

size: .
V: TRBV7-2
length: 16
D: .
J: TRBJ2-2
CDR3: CASSLGGTANTGELFF
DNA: TGTGCCAGCAGCTTAGGAGGGACGGCAAACACCGGGGAGCTGTTTTTT

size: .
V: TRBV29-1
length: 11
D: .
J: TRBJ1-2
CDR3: CSVAPENGYTF
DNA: TGCAGCGTTGCTCCGGAGAATGGCTACACCTTC

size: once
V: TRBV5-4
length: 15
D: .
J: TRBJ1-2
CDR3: CASSLAGGVVWGYTF
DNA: TGTGCCAGCAGCTTGGCGGGGGGCGTGGTGTGGGGCTACACCTTC

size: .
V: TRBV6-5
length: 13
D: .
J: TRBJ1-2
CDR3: CASSYSGLYGYTF
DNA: TGTGCCAGCAGTTACTCAGGGCTCTATGGCTACACCTTC

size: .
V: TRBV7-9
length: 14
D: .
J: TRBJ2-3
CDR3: CASSQVWNEDTQYF
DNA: TGTGCCAGCAGCCAAGTTTGGAATGAGGATACGCAGTATTTT

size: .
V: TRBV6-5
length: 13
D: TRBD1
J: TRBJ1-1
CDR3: CASSRQGSTEAFF
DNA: TGTGCCAGCAGTAGACAGGGATCCACTGAAGCTTTCTTT

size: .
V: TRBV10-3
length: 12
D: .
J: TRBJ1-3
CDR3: CAIRDYSNTIYF
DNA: TGTGCCATCCGCGATTATAGCAACACCATATATTTT

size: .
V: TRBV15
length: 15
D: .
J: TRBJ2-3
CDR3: CATSTFGGFPNTQYF
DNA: TGTGCCACCAGCACCTTCGGGGGCTTCCCGAATACGCAGTATTTT

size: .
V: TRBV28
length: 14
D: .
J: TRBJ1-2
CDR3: CASRIGTNNYGYTF
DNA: TGTGCCAGCAGAATAGGGACCAATAACTATGGCTACACCTTC

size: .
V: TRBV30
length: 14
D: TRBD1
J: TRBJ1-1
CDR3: CAWRGQGRNTEAFF
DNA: TGTGCCTGGAGAGGACAGGGCAGGAACACTGAAGCTTTCTTT

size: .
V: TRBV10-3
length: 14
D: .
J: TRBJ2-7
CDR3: CAISEGDNSYEQYF
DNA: TGTGCCATCAGTGAAGGGGACAACTCCTACGAGCAGTACTTC

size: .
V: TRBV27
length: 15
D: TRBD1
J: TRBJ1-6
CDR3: CASSTRDRANSPLHF
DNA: TGTGCCAGCAGTACAAGGGACAGGGCAAATTCACCCCTCCACTTT

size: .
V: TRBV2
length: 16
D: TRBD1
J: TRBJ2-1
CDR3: CASSATGVGGYNEQFF
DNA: TGTGCCAGCAGTGCCACAGGGGTGGGTGGCTACAATGAGCAGTTCTTC

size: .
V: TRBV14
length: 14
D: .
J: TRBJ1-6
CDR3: CASSQVYANSPLHF
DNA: TGTGCCAGCAGCCAAGTTTACGCTAATTCACCCCTCCACTTT

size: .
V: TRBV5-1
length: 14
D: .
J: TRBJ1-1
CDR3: CASSLEGRNTEAFF
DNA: TGCGCCAGCAGCTTGGAGGGGCGGAACACTGAAGCTTTCTTT

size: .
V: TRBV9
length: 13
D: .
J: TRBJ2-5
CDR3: CASSYGGQETQYF
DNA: TGTGCCAGCAGCTACGGGGGCCAAGAGACCCAGTACTTC

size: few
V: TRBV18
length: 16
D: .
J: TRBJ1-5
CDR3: CASSHGTASLNQPQHF
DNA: TGTGCCAGCTCACACGGGACCGCGAGCCTCAATCAGCCCCAGCATTTT

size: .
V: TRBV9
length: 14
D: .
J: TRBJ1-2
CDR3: CASSVGPQNYGYTF
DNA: TGTGCCAGCAGCGTAGGACCTCAGAACTATGGCTACACCTTC